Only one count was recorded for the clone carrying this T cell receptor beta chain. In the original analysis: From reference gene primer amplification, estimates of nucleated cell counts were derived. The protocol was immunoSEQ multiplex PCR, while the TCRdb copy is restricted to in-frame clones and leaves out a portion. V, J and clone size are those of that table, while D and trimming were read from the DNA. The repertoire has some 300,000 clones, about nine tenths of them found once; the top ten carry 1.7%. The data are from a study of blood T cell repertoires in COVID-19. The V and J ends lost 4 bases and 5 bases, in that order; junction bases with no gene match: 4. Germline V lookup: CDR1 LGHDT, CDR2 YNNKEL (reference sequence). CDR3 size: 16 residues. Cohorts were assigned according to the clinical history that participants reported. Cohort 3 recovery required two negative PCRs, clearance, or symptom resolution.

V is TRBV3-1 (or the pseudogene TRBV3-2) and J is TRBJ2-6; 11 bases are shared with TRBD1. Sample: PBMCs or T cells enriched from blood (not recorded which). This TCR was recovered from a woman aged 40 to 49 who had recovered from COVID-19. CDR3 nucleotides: TGTGCCAGCAGCCCGGGACAGGGGGTTAGGGCCAACGTCCTGACTTTC. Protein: CASSPGQGVRANVLTF.